These 25 T cell receptor beta chains share one sample of origin, sequenced in a study of coeliac disease. Method: immunoSEQ multiplex PCR; TCRdb's copy keeps in-frame clones and lacks some. The table includes some 4,000 clones, 50% to 60% detected once. Sequenced sample: lymphocytes from the gut lamina propria. Every receptor here comes from a man in his 70s without celiac disease.

The gene calls are TRBV5-1 and TRBJ2-7; 8 bases align to TRBD1. Germline V gene sequence: CDR1 SGHRS, CDR2 YFSETQ. The CDR3 runs to 15 residues. V dropped 2 bases and J dropped 5; count of bases not matched to a gene: 9. The CDR3 bases are TGCGCCAGCAGCTTACACTTCGGACAGGGTGACGAGCAGTACTTC. It specifies CASSLHFGQGDEQYF.

Only a few counts were recorded for this clone. The CDR3 protein is CASSSSQGGYNSPLHF. The CDR3 nucleotides are TGTGCCAGCAGTTCCTCTCAAGGGGGCTATAATTCACCCCTCCACTTT. V and J are TRBV6-5 and TRBJ1-6, with a weak D call TRBD1 (6 bases). The germline V gene has CDR1 MNHEY and CDR2 SVGAGI. CDR3 length equals 16 residues. V was shortened by 4 bases and J by 3 bases, with 13 bases between the two germline ends.

The chain is built from TRBV6-1 and TRBJ2-6; D tentatively reads TRBD1 or TRBD2 (5 bases each). CDR1 MNHNS and CDR2 SASEGT come from the germline V gene. The CDR3 runs to 17 residues. The ends were cut back, 5 bases at V and 0 bases at J, with 14 bases in the middle. CDR3 protein: CASSQEGYASGANVLTF. The CDR3 coding sequence is TGTGCCAGCAGTCAAGAGGGGTATGCCTCTGGGGCCAACGTCCTGACTTTC.

The chain recombines TRBV5-1 with TRBJ2-2, with 8 nucleotides matching TRBD2. The V and J ends lost 4 bases and 7 bases, in that order; junction bases with no gene match: 9. The CDR3 loop spans 15 amino acids. Germline V lookup: CDR1 SGHRS, CDR2 YFSETQ. The CDR3 is CASSLPGGEGGELFF. The CDR3 DNA sequence: TGCGCCAGCAGCCTCCCCGGGGGGGAAGGCGGGGAGCTGTTTTTT.

The V gene is TRBV4-1, the J gene TRBJ2-1; D is possibly TRBD1 (6 bases). The CDR3 extends over 15 amino acids. V was clipped by 4 bases and J by 3 bases, with 13 bases between them. Germline CDR1 and CDR2: MGHRA and YSYEKL. The CDR3 region has the DNA TGCGCCAGCAGCCTTTTAACAGGGAACTACAATGAGCAGTTCTTC. The encoded protein is CASSLLTGNYNEQFF.

The rearrangement joins TRBV7-2 to TRBJ1-1; a weak D match, TRBD1 (6 bases). The V and J ends lost 9 bases and 2 bases respectively, with 16 bases between them. The CDR3 totals 14 residues. CDR1 is SGHTA, CDR2 FQGNSA, per germline. The CDR3 DNA reads TGTGCCAGTAAGGAGACAGGCGTAAACACTGAAGCTTTCTTT. Amino acids: CASKETGVNTEAFF. Full variable domain (missing parts from reference TRBV7-2 and TRBJ1-1): GAGVSQSPSNKVTEKGKDVELRCDPISGHTALYWYRQSLGQGLEFLIYFQGNSAPDKSGLPSDRFSAERTGGSVSTLTIQRTQQEDSAVYLCASKETGVNTEAFFGQGTRLTVV.

The V call is TRBV15, the J call TRBJ2-6, with TRBD1 as a possible D gene (5 bases). V was clipped by 1 base and J by 2 bases, with 12 bases between them. The CDR3 length is 17 residues. Germline values: CDR1 LNHNV, CDR2 YYDKDF (reference sequence). CDR3 protein: CATSRAAGLPGANVLTF. The CDR3 nucleotides are TGTGCCACCAGCAGAGCGGCAGGGCTTCCTGGGGCCAACGTCCTGACTTTC.

The rearrangement joins TRBV12-5 to TRBJ1-1; TRBD1 matches at 7 bases. CDR3 size: 17 residues. Germline CDR1 is LGHNT and CDR2 is FRNRAP. The V and J ends lost 6 bases and 4 bases, in that order; junction bases with no gene match: 17. The CDR3 bases are TGTGCTAGTGGGTCCTCGGGACAGATCTCAGGGACCACTGAAGCTTTCTTT. Amino acid sequence: CASGSSGQISGTTEAFF.

V usage is TRBV6-1 and J usage is TRBJ2-4; 7 bases line up with TRBD2. The CDR3 loop spans 13 amino acids. V shed 6 bases and J 8 bases; nucleotides not matched to a gene: 7. Germline V gene data show CDR1 as MNHNS and CDR2 as SASEGT. Written as DNA, the CDR3 is TGTGCCAGCAGCCGACTAGCTAGGGACATTCAGTACTTC. The encoded protein is CASSRLARDIQYF.

V gene TRBV7-2 combines with J gene TRBJ2-2, with TRBD2 identical over 7 bases. The CDR3 has 15 amino acids. V was clipped by 6 bases and J by 7 bases; unmatched bases: 11. Germline V gene lookup returns CDR1 SGHTA and CDR2 FQGNSA. The CDR3: CASSPPGGILGELFF. In nucleotides, the CDR3 is TGTGCCAGCAGTCCCCCCGGGGGGATTCTCGGGGAGCTGTTTTTT.

The rearrangement joins TRBV6-5 to TRBJ1-1; no reliable D call. Per germline, CDR1 MNHEY and CDR2 SVGAGI. The V end was cut by 0 bases, the J end by 1 base, with 9 bases between. The CDR3 is 15 amino acids. CDR3 protein: CASSYSLTGNTEAFF. DNA of the CDR3: TGTGCCAGCAGTTACTCGTTAACGGGGAACACTGAAGCTTTCTTT.

The chain combines TRBV18 with TRBJ2-2, with 13 bases fitting TRBD2. The length of the CDR3 is 16 residues. From germline, CDR1 is KGHSH and CDR2 LQKENI. With 5 bases clipped from V and 6 bases from J, the junction kept 6 bases outside the gene matches. The CDR3 protein is CASSSGTSGAAGELFF. The CDR3 DNA reads as TGTGCCAGCTCATCCGGGACTAGCGGGGCCGCCGGGGAGCTGTTTTTT.

The rearrangement links TRBV25-1 to TRBJ1-4; weak D call: TRBD1 (5 bases). There are 16 residues in the CDR3. V was cut by 1 base and J by 5 bases, with 14 bases left in between. CDR1 is MGHDK, CDR2 SYGVNS, per germline. The CDR3 region is CASSELGQGKNEKLFF. CDR3 nucleotides: TGTGCCAGCAGTGAATTAGGGCAGGGAAAGAATGAAAAACTGTTTTTT.

The chain uses TRBV7-3 and TRBJ1-1; 7 bases are a match to TRBD1. Germline V gives CDR1 SGHTA, CDR2 FQGTGA. The CDR3 runs to 14 residues. Germline trimming cut 6 bases from V and 4 bases from J; bases unmatched to any gene: 8. The CDR3 sequence: CASRQTGVGTEAFF. Here the CDR3 DNA reads TGTGCCAGCAGACAAACAGGGGTAGGCACTGAAGCTTTCTTT.

V is TRBV11-3 and J is TRBJ1-1; D gene uncertain. V was pared by 6 bases and J by 3 bases, with 11 bases between. The CDR3 covers 13 residues. Germline values: CDR1 SGHNT, CDR2 YENEEA. CDR3 residues: CASSPRSDTEAFF. In DNA, the CDR3 is TGTGCCAGCAGTCCGAGGTCGGACACTGAAGCTTTCTTT.

This clone is categorized as large (0.1 to 1%). The chain employs TRBV2 and TRBJ1-2; TRBD1 might be the D (6 bases). Germline values: CDR1 SNHLY, CDR2 FYNNEI. The V and J ends lost 5 bases and 5 bases respectively, with 15 bases between them. This CDR3 region has 14 residues. This chain's CDR3 is CASSLMDRPYGYTF. Here the CDR3 DNA reads TGTGCCAGCAGTTTAATGGACAGACCTTATGGCTACACCTTC.

This rearrangement joins TRBV5-1 to TRBJ1-2; D is perhaps TRBD1 (6 bases). CDR3 size: 15 residues. CDR1 and CDR2 from the germline V gene are SGHRS and YFSETQ. Trimming pared 1 base from V and 4 bases from J, leaving 14 bases between. CDR3 loop: CASSLSRGAIYGYTF. The CDR3 DNA follows: TGCGCCAGCAGCTTGTCCCGGGGGGCGATCTATGGCTACACCTTC.

As DNA, the CDR3 is TGTGCCAGCATCCGGGACAGGGGTAATTCACCCCTCCACTTT. Translated, it gives CASIRDRGNSPLHF. This chain joins TRBV6-1 and TRBJ1-6; 10 bases map to TRBD1. The CDR3 is 14 amino acids. The V segment lost 7 bases and the J segment 6 bases; nucleotides outside the gene matches: 3. Germline-derived CDR1 and CDR2 are MNHNS and SASEGT.

This rearrangement joins TRBV6-4 to TRBJ2-7; D call uncertain. The CDR3 spans 16 residues. Germline CDR1 is MRHNA and CDR2 is SNTAGT. V shed 7 bases and J shed 0 bases, with 19 bases lying between them. The CDR3 bases are TGTGCCAGCACAGTGACCCCCCCCCGGAGCTCCTACGAGCAGTACTTC. It translates to CASTVTPPRSSYEQYF.

V gene TRBV18 combines with J gene TRBJ1-6; D is possibly TRBD1 (6 bases). This CDR3 has 13 residues. Deletions cut 5 bases from V and 7 bases from J, with 9 bases between. Per germline, CDR1 KGHSH and CDR2 LQKENI. The CDR3 coding sequence is TGTGCCAGCTCAACAGGGTCCAATTCACCCCTCCACTTT. Translating it yields CASSTGSNSPLHF. The variable domain in full, with the rest retrieved from reference TRBV18 and TRBJ1-6, is NAGVMQNPRHLVRRRGQEARLRCSPMKGHSHVYWYRQLPEEGLKFMVYLQKENIIDESGMPKERFSAEFPKEGPSILRIQQVVRGDSAAYFCASSTGSNSPLHFGNGTRLTVT.

This rearrangement joins TRBV5-1 to TRBJ2-7; tentatively, D is TRBD2 (5 bases). The CDR3 extends over 14 amino acids. The V gene lost 0 bases and the J gene lost 5 bases, with 12 bases spanning the gap. The V gene's germline CDR1 is SGHRS and CDR2 YFSETQ. CDR3 in DNA: TGCGCCAGCAGCTTGGGAGGGAAGGTCCACGAGCAGTACTTC. It translates to CASSLGGKVHEQYF.

The chain recombines TRBV28 with TRBJ2-7; unclear D gene. The CDR3 consists of 11 residues. The V end lost 4 bases, the J end lost 7 bases, and 8 bases lay between the germline ends. The germline V gene has CDR1 MDHEN and CDR2 SYDVKM. The CDR3, as DNA: TGTGCCAGCAGTTACCTTCGGGAGCAGTACTTC. It is translated as CASSYLREQYF.

This clone was picked up one time. V and J are TRBV2 and TRBJ2-3; 9 positions match TRBD2. J lost 1 base, V lost 2 bases, and 4 bases had no gene match. This CDR3 has 16 amino acids. CDR1 is SNHLY, CDR2 FYNNEI, per germline. As DNA, the CDR3 is TGTGCCAGCAGTGAAACTAGCGGGTGGGGCACAGATACGCAGTATTTT. Its translation: CASSETSGWGTDTQYF.

The CDR3 is CASGLRTGVSGNTIYF. The CDR3 DNA reads TGTGCTAGTGGTCTCAGGACAGGGGTCTCTGGAAACACCATATATTTT. The chain carries TRBV12-5 and TRBJ1-3, with 9 bases that match TRBD1. This CDR3 region has 16 residues. Germline assignment: CDR1 LGHNT and CDR2 FRNRAP. V gave up 5 bases and J gave up 0 bases; unmatched junction bases: 5.

This sequence joins TRBV28 and TRBJ2-7; TRBD1 might be the D (6 bases). CDR1 is MDHEN and CDR2 is SYDVKM in the germline V gene. With 4 bases removed from V and 6 bases from J, the gap between germline ends came to 10 bases. The CDR3 consists of 12 residues. The CDR3 DNA follows: TGTGCCAGCAGTTACAGGGTTTCCGAGCAGTACTTC. This translates into CASSYRVSEQYF. Together with reference TRBV28 and TRBJ2-7, the CDR3 gives the full variable domain: DVKVTQSSRYLVKRTGEKVFLECVQDMDHENMFWYRQDPGLGLRLIYFSYDVKMKEKGDIPEGYSVSREKKERFSLILESASTNQTSMYLCASSYRVSEQYFGPGTRLTVT.